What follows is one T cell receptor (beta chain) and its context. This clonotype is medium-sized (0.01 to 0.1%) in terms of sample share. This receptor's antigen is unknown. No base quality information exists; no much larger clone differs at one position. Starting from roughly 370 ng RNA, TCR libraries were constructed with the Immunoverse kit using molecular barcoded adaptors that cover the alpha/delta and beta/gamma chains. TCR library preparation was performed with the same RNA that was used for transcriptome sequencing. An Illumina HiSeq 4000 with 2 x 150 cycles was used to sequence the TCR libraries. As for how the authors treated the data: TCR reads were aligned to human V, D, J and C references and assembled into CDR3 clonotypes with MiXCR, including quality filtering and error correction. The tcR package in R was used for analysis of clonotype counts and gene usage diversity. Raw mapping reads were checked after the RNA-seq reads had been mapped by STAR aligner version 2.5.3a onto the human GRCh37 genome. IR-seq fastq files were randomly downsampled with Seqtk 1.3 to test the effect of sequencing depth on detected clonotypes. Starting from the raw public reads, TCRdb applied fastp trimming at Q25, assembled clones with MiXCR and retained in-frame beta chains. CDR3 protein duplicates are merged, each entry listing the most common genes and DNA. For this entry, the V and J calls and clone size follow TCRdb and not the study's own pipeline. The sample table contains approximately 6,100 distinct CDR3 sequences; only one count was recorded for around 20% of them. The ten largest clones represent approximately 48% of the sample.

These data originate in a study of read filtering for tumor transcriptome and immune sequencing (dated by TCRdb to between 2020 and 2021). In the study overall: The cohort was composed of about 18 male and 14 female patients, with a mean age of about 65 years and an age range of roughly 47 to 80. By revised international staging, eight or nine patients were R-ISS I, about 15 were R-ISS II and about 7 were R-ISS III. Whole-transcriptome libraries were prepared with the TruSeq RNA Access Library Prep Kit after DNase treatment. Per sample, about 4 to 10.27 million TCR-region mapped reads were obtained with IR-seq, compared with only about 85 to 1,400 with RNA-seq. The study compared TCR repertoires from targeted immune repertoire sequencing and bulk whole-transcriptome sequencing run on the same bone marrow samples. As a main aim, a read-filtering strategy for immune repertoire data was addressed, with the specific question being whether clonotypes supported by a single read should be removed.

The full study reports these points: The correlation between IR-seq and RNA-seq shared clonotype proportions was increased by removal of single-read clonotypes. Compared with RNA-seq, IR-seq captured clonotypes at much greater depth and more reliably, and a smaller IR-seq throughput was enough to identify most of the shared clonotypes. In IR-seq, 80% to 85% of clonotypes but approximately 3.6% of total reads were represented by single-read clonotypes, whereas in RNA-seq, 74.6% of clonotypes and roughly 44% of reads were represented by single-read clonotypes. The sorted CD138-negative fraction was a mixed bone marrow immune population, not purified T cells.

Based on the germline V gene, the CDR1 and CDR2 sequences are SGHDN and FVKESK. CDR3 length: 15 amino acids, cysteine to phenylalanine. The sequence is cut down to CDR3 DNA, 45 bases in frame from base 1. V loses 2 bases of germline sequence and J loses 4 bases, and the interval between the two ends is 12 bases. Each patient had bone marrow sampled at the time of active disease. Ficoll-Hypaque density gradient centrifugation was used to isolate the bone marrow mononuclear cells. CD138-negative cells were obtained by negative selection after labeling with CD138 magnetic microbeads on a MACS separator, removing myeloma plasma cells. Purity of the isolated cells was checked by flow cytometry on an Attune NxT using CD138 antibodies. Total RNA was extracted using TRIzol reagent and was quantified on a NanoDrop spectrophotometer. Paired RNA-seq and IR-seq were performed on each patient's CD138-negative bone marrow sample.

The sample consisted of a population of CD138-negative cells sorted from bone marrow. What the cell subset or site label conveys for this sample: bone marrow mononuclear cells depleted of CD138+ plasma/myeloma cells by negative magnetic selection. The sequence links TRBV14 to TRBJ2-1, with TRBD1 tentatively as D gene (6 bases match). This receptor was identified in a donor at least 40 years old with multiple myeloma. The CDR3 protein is CASSQPGHMYNEQFF. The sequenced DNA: TGTGCCAGCAGCCAACCGGGACACATGTACAATGAGCAGTTCTTC.